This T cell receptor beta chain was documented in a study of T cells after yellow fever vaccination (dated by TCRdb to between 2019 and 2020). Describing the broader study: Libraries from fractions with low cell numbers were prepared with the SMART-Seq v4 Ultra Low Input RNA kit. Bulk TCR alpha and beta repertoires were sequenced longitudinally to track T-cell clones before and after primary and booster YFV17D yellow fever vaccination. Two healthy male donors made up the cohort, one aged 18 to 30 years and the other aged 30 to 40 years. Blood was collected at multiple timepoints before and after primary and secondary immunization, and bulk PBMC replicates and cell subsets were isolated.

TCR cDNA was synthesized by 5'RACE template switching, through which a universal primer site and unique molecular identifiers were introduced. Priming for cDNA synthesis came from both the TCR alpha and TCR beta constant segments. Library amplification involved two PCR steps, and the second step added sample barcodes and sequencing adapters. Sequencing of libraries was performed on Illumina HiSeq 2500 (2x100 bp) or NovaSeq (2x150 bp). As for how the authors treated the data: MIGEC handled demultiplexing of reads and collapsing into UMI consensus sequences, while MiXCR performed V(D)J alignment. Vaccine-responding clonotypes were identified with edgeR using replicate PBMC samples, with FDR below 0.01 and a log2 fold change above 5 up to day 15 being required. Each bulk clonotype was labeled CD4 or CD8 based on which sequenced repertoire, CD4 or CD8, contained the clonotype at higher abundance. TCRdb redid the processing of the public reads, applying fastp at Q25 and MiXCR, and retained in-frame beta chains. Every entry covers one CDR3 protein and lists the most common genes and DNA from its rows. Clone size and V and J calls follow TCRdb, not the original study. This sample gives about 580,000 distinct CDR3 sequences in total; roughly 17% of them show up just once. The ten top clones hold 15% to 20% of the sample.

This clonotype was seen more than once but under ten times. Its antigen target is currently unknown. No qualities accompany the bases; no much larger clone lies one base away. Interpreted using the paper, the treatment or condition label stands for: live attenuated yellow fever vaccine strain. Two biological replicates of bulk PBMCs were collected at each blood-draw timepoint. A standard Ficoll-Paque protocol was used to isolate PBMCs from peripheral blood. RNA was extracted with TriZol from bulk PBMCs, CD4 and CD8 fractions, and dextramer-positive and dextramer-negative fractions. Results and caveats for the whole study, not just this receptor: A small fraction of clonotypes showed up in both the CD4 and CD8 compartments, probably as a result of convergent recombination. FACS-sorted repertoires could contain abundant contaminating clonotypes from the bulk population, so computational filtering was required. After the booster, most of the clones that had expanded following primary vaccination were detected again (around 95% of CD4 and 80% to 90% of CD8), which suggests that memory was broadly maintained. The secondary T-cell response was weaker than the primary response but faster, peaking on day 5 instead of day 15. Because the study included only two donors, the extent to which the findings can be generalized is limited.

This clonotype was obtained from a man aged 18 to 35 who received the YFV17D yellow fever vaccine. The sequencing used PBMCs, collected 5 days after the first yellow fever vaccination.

The DNA sequence follows: TGTGCCAGCAGCCAACCGACAAGCTCCTATAATTCACCCCTCCACTTT. This gives the protein CASSQPTSSYNSPLHF. This sequence uses TRBV12-3 or TRBV12-4 and TRBJ1-6; too little of a D gene remains to name it. The V and J ends are trimmed by 6 bases and 0 bases, leaving 12 bases between them. Reading from cysteine to phenylalanine, the CDR3 counts 16 amino acids. Only the CDR3 region is kept as DNA, spanning 48 bases read in frame from base 1.